This TCR beta chain is drawn from a study of shared clonotypes between healthy human individuals. Naive CD8 cells lacked CD45RO and underwent positive selection for CCR7, leaving out terminally differentiated effector memory CD45RA+ cells. Note on this clone: Its antigen is unidentified.

Execution of the assay was at deep level. Only in-frame clones appear in the TCRdb table, and some are missing; sequencing was by immunoSEQ multiplex PCR. The sample carries some 1,900,000 clones, approximately 94% recorded once. Overall study results and limits: All-four-donor shared clonotypes had higher generation probabilities than non-shared clonotypes did. At large depth, rarefaction still showed sorted-subset sequencing to be incomplete. Estimated richness was generally greater in naive than memory subsets.

This clonotype originated in a man between 18 and 29 years old in good health. The sample taken for sequencing was naive CD8+ T cells sorted from blood.

The DNA of the CDR3 is TGCGCCAGCAGCCCGTGGACAGGGAACACTGAAGCTTTCTTT. Its protein product is CASSPWTGNTEAFF. The genes are TRBV4-3 and TRBJ1-1; 7 bases map to TRBD1. The ends lost 4 bases at V and 1 base at J; junction bases unmatched: 3. Germline V gives CDR1 LGHNA, CDR2 YSLEER. The length of the CDR3 is 14 residues.